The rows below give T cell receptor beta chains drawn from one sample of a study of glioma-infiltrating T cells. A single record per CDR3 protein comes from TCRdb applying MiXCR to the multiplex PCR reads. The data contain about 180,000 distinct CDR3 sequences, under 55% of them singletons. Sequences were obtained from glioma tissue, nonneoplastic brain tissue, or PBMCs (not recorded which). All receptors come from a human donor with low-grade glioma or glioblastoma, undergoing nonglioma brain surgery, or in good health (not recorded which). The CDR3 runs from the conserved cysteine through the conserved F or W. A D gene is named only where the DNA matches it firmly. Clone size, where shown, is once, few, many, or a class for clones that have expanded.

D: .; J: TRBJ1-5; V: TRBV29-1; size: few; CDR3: CSGGDGNQPQHF; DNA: TGCAGCGGGGGGGACGGTAATCAGCCCCAGCATTTT
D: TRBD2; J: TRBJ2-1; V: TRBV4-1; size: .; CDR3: CASSQASGSKFF; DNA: TGCGCCAGCAGCCAAGCTAGCGGGAGTAAGTTCTTC
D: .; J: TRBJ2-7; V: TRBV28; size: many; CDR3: CASSLFGRLNSYEQYF; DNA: TGTGCCAGCAGTTTATTTGGGCGACTCAACTCCTACGAGCAGTACTTC
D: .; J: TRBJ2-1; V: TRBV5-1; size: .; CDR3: CASSLAGEQFF; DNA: TGCGCCAGCAGCTTGGCGGGTGAGCAGTTCTTC
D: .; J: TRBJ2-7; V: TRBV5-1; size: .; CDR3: CASSPQVVTYEQYF; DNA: TGCGCCAGCAGCCCCCAGGTGGTGACCTACGAGCAGTACTTC
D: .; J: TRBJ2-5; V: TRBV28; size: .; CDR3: CASTSMGAKETQYF; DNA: TGTGCCAGCACTTCGATGGGGGCAAAAGAGACCCAGTACTTC
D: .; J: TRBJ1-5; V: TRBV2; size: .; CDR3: CASMFSGNHPQHF; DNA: TGTGCCAGCATGTTTAGCGGGAACCATCCCCAGCATTTT
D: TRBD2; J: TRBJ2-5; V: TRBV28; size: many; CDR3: CASSSLRLAGAIETQYF; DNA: TGTGCCAGCAGTTCCCTTAGACTAGCGGGAGCTATAGAGACCCAGTACTTC
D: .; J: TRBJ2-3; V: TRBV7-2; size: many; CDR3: CASSPRSYTDTQYF; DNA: TGTGCCAGCAGCCCGAGAAGCTACACAGATACGCAGTATTTT
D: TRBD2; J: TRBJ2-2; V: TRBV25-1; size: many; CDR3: CASSELAGTDGELFF; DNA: TGTGCCAGCAGTGAACTAGCGGGGACCGACGGGGAGCTGTTTTTT
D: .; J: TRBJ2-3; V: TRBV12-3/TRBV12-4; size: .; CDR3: CASTPGGSTDTQYF; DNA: TGTGCCAGCACCCCCGGCGGGAGCACAGATACGCAGTATTTT